Listed below are T cell receptor beta chains from one sample, sequenced in a study of cytomegalovirus exposure and HLA in healthy donors. Clones were read by immunoSEQ multiplex PCR, and TCRdb kept only the in-frame ones, dropping some. The sample carries about 180,000 clones, roughly 86% recorded once. Sequencing was performed on PBMCs. These receptors came from a man younger than 35 in good health and CMV-seropositive. Both conserved end residues are part of each CDR3. The D gene is left open where the match is weak. Clone size is not always given. Where it is, it says once, few, many or a class for expanded clones.

-	TRBJ1-4	TRBV19	once	TGTGCCAGTAGTGCCCCCGCCAGGGCGGCTAATGAAAAACTGTTTTTT	CASSAPARAANEKLFF
TRBD2	TRBJ2-7	TRBV5-5	-	TGTGCCAGCAGGACAAGCGGGACCTTTTACGAGCAGTACTTC	CASRTSGTFYEQYF
TRBD1	TRBJ2-5	TRBV28	-	TGTGCCAGCAGCCGGACAGGGGGTCGGGAGACCCAGTACTTC	CASSRTGGRETQYF
-	TRBJ2-2	TRBV7-2	-	TGTGCCAGCAGCTTAGCGGGAGCCGGGGAGCTGTTTTTT	CASSLAGAGELFF
-	TRBJ2-2	TRBV28	-	TGTGCCAGCAGTTTAATGGGGGGACTTACGAGGACCGGGGAGCTGTTTTTT	CASSLMGGLTRTGELFF
-	TRBJ2-7	TRBV29-1	once	TGCAGCGCCACAGGGAACCGGGTCGACGAGCAGTACTTC	CSATGNRVDEQYF
-	TRBJ2-7	TRBV21-1	-	TGTGCCAGCAGCAAATCTGCACGGACATCACTACGAGTGGAGTACTTC	CASSKSARTSLRVEYF
-	TRBJ2-2	TRBV5-6	-	TGTGCCAGCAGTGTCTTAGACACCGGGGAGCTGTTTTTT	CASSVLDTGELFF
TRBD1	TRBJ1-1	TRBV27	-	TGTGCCAGCAGTCCCGGGACAGGGCGGGCTTTCTTT	CASSPGTGRAFF
TRBD2	TRBJ2-3	TRBV19	-	TGTGCCAGTAGTATCGACGGACTAGCCTCAGGGGCAGATACGCAGTATTTT	CASSIDGLASGADTQYF
-	TRBJ1-5	TRBV5-8	once	TGTGCCAGCAGCTTGGGCGGGACGGTCTATCAGCCCCAGCATTTT	CASSLGGTVYQPQHF
TRBD2	TRBJ2-7	TRBV10-3	once	TGTGCCATCAGTTCAGGGACTAGCGGTTACGAGCAGTACTTC	CAISSGTSGYEQYF
TRBD1	TRBJ1-1	TRBV14	-	TGTGCCAGCAGCCAGCGGCCGGGGGACAGGGAGGCTTTCTTT	CASSQRPGDREAFF
-	TRBJ1-5	TRBV7-2	-	TGTGCCAGCAGCCCCAATACCGGGGGGAATCAGCCCCAGCATTTT	CASSPNTGGNQPQHF
-	TRBJ1-5	TRBV6-6	once	TGTGCCAGCAGTGCCCGGGGGGTGAATAGCAATCAGCCCCAGCATTTT	CASSARGVNSNQPQHF
-	TRBJ2-2	TRBV5-6	-	TGTGCCAGCAGCTTCGGGGACACCGGGGAGCTGTTTTTT	CASSFGDTGELFF
TRBD2	TRBJ2-3	TRBV27	-	TGTGCCAGCAGTTCTCGCGGGAGTCCAGATACGCAGTATTTT	CASSSRGSPDTQYF
-	TRBJ1-5	TRBV18	-	TGTGCCAGCTCACCTGGCCCGGCCAGCGGTCAGCCCCAGCATTTT	CASSPGPASGQPQHF
-	TRBJ2-7	TRBV10-1	few	TGCGCCAGCAGTGGAGGGGGGCGGGAGTTGTACGAGCAGTACTTC	CASSGGGRELYEQYF
-	TRBJ1-5	TRBV30	-	TGTGCCTGGAGTGATGGAGCCAATCAGCCCCAGCATTTT	CAWSDGANQPQHF
-	TRBJ2-1	TRBV9	once	TGTGCCAGCAGCGTAGCAGTGAGCGCCGCCTACAATGAGCAGTTCTTC	CASSVAVSAAYNEQFF
TRBD2	TRBJ2-3	TRBV5-5	-	TGTGCCAGCAGCTTTTTTACTAGCGAGCCTAGCACAGATACGCAGTATTTT	CASSFFTSEPSTDTQYF
TRBD1	TRBJ1-1	TRBV6-1	few	TGTGCCAGCAGTGAATCCACAGGGGTTTTTAGTCGAGCTTTCTTT	CASSESTGVFSRAFF
-	TRBJ1-1	TRBV18	few	TGTGCCAGCTCACCGCTACAGGTGAACACTGAAGCTTTCTTT	CASSPLQVNTEAFF
-	TRBJ1-5	TRBV5-8	-	TGTGCCAGCAGCTTAGGGTTTGGGGCCAATCAGCCCCAGCATTTT	CASSLGFGANQPQHF
-	TRBJ1-1	TRBV30	-	TGTGCCTGGACAACGGAGGGAAACACTGAAGCTTTCTTT	CAWTTEGNTEAFF
-	TRBJ2-7	TRBV6-5	-	TGTGCCAGCAGTTACTCGAATAGTGGTGGAGCCTACGAGCAGTACTTC	CASSYSNSGGAYEQYF
-	TRBJ1-2	TRBV7-9	-	TGTGCCAGCCCGATCTCTGGCAGGGATGGTCCCGGCTACACCTTC	CASPISGRDGPGYTF
-	TRBJ2-5	TRBV4-2	once	TGTGCCAGCAGCCAATCGGTAGCCGTCCAAGAGACCCAGTACTTC	CASSQSVAVQETQYF
-	TRBJ1-2	TRBV7-9	-	TGTGCCAGCAGCCAGGGGATTAACTATGGCTACACCTTC	CASSQGINYGYTF
-	TRBJ2-2	TRBV28	-	TGTGCCAGCAAGATGGGAGTAACGAACACCGGGGAGCTGTTTTTT	CASKMGVTNTGELFF